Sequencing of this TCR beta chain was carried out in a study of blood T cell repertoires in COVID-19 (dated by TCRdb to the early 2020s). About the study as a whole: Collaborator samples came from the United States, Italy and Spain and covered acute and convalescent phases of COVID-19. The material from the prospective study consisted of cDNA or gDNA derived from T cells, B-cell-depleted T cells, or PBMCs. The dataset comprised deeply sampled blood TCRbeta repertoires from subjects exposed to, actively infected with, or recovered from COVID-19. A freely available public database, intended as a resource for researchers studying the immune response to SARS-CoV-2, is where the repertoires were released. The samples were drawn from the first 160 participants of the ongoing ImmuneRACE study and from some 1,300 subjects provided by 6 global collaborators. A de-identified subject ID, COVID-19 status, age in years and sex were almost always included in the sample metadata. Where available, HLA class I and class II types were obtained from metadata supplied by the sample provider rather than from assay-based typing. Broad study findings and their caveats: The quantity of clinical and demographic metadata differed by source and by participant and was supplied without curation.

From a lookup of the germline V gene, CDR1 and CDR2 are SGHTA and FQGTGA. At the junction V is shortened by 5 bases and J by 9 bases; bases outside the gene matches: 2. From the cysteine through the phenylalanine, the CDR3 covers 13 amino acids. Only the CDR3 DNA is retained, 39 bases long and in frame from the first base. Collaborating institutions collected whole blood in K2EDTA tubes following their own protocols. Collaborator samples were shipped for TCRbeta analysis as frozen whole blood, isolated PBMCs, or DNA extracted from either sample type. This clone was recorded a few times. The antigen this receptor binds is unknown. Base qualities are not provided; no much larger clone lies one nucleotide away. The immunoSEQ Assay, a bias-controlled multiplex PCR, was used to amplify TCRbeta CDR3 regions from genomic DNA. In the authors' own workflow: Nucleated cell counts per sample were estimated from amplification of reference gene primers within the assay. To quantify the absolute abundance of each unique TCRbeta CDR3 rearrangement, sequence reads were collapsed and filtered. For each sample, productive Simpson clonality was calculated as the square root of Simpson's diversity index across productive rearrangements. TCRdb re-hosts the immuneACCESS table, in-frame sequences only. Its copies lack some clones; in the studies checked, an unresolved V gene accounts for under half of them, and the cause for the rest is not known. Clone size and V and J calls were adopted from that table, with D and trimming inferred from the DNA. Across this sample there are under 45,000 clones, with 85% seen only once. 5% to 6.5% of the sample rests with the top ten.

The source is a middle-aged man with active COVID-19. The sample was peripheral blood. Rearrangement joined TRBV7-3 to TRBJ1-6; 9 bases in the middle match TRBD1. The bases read TGTGCCAGCAGCCCGACAGGGGGTTCACCCCTCCACTTT. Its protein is CASSPTGGSPLHF.